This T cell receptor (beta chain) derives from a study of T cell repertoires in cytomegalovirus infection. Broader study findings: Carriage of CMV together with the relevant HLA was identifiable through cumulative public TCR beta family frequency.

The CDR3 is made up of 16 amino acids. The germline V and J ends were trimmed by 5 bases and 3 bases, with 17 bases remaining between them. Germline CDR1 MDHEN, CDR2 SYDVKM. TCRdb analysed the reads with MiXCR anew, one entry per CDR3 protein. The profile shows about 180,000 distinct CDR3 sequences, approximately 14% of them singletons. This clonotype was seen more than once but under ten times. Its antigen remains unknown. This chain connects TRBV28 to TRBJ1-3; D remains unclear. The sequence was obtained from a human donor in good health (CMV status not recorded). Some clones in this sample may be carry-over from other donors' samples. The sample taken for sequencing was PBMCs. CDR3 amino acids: CASSTRKQLGGNTIYF. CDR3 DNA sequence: TGTGCCAGCAGTACCCGCAAACAGTTAGGTGGAAACACCATATATTTT. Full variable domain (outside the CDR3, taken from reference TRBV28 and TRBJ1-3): DVKVTQSSRYLVKRTGEKVFLECVQDMDHENMFWYRQDPGLGLRLIYFSYDVKMKEKGDIPEGYSVSREKKERFSLILESASTNQTSMYLCASSTRKQLGGNTIYFGEGSWLTVV.